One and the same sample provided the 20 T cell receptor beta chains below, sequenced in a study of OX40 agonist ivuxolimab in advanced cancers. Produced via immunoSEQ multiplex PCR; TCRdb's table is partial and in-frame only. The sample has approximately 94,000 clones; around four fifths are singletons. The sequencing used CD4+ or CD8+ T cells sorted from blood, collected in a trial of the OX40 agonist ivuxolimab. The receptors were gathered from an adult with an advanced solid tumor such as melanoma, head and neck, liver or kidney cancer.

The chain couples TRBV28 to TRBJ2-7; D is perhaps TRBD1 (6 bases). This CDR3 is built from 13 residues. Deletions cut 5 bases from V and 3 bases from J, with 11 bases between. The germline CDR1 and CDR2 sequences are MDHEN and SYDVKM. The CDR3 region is CASSKGQSYEQYV. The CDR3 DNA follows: TGTGCCAGCAGTAAAGGACAGAGCTACGAGCAGTACGTC.

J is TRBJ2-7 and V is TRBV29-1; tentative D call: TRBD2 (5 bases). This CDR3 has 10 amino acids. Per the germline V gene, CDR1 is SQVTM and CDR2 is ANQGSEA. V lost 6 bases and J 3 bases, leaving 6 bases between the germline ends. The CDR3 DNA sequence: TGCAGCGTCCGGGACTACGAGCAGTACTTC. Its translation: CSVRDYEQYF.

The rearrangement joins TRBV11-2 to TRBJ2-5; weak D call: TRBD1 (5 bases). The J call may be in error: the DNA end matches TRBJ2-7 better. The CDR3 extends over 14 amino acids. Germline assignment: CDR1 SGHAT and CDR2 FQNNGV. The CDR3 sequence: CASSPGPQRGEQYF. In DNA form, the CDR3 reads TGTGCCAGCAGTCCGGGTCCCCAAAGGGGCGAGCAGTACTTC.

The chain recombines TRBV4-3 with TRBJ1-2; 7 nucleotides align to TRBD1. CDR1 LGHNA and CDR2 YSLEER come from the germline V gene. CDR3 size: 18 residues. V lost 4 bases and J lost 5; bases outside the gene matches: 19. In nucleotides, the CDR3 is TGCGCCAGCAGCCTTCAAACCAACGGACAGGCCTACTCTTATGGCTACACCTTC. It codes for CASSLQTNGQAYSYGYTF.

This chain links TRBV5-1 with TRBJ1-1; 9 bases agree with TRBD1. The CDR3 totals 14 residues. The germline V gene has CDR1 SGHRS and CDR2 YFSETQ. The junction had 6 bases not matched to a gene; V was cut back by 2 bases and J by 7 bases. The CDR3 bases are TGCGCCAGCAGCTTCCTCGGGACAGGGAGTGAAGCTTTCTTT. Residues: CASSFLGTGSEAFF.

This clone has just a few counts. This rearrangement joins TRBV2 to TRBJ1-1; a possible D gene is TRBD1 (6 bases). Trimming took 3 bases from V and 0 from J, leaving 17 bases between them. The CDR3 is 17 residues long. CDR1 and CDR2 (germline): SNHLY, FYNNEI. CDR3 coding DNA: TGTGCCAGCAGTGAGGAGGGCCTAGACAGGTTGAACACTGAAGCTTTCTTT. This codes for CASSEEGLDRLNTEAFF.

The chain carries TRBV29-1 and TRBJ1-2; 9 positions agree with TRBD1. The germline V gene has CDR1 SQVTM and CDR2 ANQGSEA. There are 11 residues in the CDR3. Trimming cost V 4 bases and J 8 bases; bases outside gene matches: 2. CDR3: CSVVGTGGYTF. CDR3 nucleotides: TGCAGCGTTGTGGGGACAGGGGGCTACACCTTC.

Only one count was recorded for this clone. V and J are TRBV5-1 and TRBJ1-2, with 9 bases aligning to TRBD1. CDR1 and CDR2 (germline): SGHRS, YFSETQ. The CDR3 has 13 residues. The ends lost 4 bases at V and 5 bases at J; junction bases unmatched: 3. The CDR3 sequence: CASSETGGYGYTF. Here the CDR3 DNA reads TGCGCCAGCAGCGAGACAGGGGGGTATGGCTACACCTTC.

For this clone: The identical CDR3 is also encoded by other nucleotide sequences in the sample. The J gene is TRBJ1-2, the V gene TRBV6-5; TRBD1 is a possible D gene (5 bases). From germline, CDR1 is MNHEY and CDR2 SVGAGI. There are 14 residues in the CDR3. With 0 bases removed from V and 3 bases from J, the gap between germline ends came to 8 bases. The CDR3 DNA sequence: TGTGCCAGCAGTTACTCGAGAGGGGACTATGGCTACACCTTC. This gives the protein CASSYSRGDYGYTF.

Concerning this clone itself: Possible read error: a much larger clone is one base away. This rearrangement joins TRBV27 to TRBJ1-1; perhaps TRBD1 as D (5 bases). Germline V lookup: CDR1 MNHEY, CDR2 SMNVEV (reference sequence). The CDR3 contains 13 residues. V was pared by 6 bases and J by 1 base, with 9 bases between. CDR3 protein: CASSLQANTEAFF. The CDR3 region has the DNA TGTGCCAGCAGCTTACAGGCGAACACTGAAGCTTTCTTT.

The CDR3 sequence: CASSLQGATGELFF. As DNA, the CDR3 is TGTGCCAGCAGCTTACAGGGGGCGACCGGGGAGCTGTTTTTT. This chain connects TRBV7-3 to TRBJ2-2; 8 bases map to TRBD1. Per the germline V gene, CDR1 is SGHTA and CDR2 is FQGTGA. There are 14 residues in the CDR3. Losses at the gene ends were 2 bases for V and 5 bases for J; bases not matched to a gene: 1.

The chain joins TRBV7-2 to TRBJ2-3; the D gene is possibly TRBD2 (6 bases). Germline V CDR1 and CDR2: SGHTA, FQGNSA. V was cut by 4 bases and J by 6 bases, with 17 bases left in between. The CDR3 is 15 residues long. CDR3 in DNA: TGTGCCAGCAGCTCTCGGGACTCATTACCTGATACGCAGTATTTT. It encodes CASSSRDSLPDTQYF.

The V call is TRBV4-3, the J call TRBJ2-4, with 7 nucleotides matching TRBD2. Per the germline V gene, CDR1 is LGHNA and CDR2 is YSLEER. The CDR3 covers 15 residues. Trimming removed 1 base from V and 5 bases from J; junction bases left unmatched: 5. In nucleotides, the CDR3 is TGCGCCAGCAGCCAAGCTCCTAGCGGTGAAAACATTCAGTACTTC. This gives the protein CASSQAPSGENIQYF.

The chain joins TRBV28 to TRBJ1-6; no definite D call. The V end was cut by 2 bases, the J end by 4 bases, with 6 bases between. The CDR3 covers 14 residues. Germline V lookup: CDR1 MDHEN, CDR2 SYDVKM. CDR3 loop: CASSLVEYNSPLHF. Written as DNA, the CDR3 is TGTGCCAGCAGTTTAGTCGAGTATAATTCACCCCTCCACTTT.

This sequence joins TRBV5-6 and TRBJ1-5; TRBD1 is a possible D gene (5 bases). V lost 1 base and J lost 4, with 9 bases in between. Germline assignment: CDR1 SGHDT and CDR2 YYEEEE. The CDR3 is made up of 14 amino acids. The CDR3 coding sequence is TGTGCCAGCAGCTTGAGAGGGGCTAATCAGCCCCAGCATTTT. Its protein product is CASSLRGANQPQHF.

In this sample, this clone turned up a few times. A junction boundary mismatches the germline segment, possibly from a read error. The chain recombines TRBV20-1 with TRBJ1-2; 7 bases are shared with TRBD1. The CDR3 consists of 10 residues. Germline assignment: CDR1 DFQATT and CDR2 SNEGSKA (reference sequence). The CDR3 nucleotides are TGCAGTGCTTGGGACAGCCTTACCCTCTTC. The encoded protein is CSAWDSLTLF.

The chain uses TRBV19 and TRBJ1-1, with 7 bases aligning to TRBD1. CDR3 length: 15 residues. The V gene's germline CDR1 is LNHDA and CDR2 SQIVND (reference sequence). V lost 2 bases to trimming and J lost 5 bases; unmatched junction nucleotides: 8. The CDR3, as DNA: TGTGCCAGTAGTATAAGGCCCATACAGGGGACTGAAGCTTTCTTT. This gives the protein CASSIRPIQGTEAFF.

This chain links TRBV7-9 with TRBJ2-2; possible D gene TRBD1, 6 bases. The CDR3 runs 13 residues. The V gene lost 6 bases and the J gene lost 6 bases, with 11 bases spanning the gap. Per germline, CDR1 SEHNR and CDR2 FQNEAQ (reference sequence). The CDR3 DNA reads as TGTGCCAGCAGTCGTTCAGGGGCCGGGGAGCTGTTTTTT. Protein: CASSRSGAGELFF.

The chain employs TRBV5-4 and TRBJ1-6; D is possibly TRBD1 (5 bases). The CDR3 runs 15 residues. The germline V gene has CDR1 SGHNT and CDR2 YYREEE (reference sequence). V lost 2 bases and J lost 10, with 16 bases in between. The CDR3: CASSLRDGGLSPLHF. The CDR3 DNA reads TGTGCCAGCAGCTTACGGGACGGTGGATTGTCACCCCTCCACTTT. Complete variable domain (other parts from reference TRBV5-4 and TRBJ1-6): ETGVTQSPTHLIKTRGQQVTLRCSSQSGHNTVSWYQQALGQGPQFIFQYYREEENGRGNFPPRFSGLQFPNYSSELNVNALELDDSALYLCASSLRDGGLSPLHFGNGTRLTVT.

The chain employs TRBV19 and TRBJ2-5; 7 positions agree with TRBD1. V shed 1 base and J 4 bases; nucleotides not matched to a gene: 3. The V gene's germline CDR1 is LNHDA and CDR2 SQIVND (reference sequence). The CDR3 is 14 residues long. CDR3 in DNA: TGTGCCAGTAGTATAGGTGGGACAGTAGAGACCCAGTACTTC. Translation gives CASSIGGTVETQYF.